This T cell receptor (beta chain) was obtained from a study of tumor-infiltrating lymphocytes in glioblastoma multiforme (TCRdb year 2017). General notes on the study: Whether intratumoral genomic heterogeneity fosters TIL diversity was tested through joint investigation of somatic mutations, TIL diversity and immune response activity. Overall study results and their limits: T cells were not sorted into functional subsets, and such sorting was noted by the authors as a future improvement. Generalizability is limited because the TCR and somatic mutation analysis included only one glioblastoma patient. RNA-based TCR sequencing may distort clone frequencies because T cells carry unequal numbers of TCR transcripts.

Using a modified ARM-PCR protocol with multiple V-beta primers and a C-beta primer, the team built TCRB libraries from RNA through three nested multiplex PCR rounds. ProtoScript II Reverse Transcriptase and a C-beta primer were used to synthesize TCRB-specific cDNA from around 0.5 ug total RNA. The description of the TCRB libraries did not mention any unique molecular identifiers. The third PCR added barcodes and adapters over approximately 25 cycles with Deep VentR (exo-) polymerase, followed by gel purification of 250-500 bp bands. An Illumina HiSeq 2500 was used to sequence the TCRB libraries with 250 bp paired-end reads. The paper's processing steps were these. The reads were cleaned with Trimmomatic, merged with FLASH and assigned V, D and J segments with MiGEC before being analyzed in VDJtools. Repertoire diversity was quantified with the Shannon-Wiener diversity index calculated using VDJtools. TCRdb handled the public reads itself, with Q25 trimming in fastp and clone calling in MiXCR, and kept productive beta chains. Identical CDR3 proteins give one entry, which carries the most common genes and DNA. The V and J calls and clone size come from TCRdb's table, not from the authors' own analysis. The sample profile shows about 13,000 distinct CDR3 sequences; 66% of them were found once. Around 29% of the sample is taken by the ten largest.

The CDR3, from cysteine to phenylalanine, totals 12 residues. CDR3 DNA is the only sequence kept; it has 36 bases, read in frame from the first base. CDR1 and CDR2 were assigned from the germline V gene as MGHRA and YSYEKL. V drops 4 bases and J drops 5 bases, leaving 7 bases in between. Comments on this clonotype: It has no known antigen specificity. No much larger clone is present one base from it, and per-base qualities are unavailable.

The AllPrep DNA/RNA mini kit was used to purify genomic DNA and total RNA simultaneously from each of the 9 to 10 tumor samples. All RNA had OD 260/280 ratios above 1.9 and RNA integrity numbers above 6.5. Recombination joined TRBV4-1 with TRBJ2-3; too little of a D gene remains to name it. The source of this sequence is a male donor with glioblastoma. Sequenced: brain tumor tissue. The CDR3 protein is CASSPDGDTQYF. Here is the DNA: TGCGCCAGCAGCCCTGACGGAGATACGCAGTATTTT.